This entry describes one T cell receptor (beta chain). Its antigen is not known. TCRdb analysed the reads with MiXCR anew, one entry per CDR3 protein. The sample has about 220,000 distinct CDR3 sequences; less than 50% are singletons. These data come from a study of T cell repertoires in cytomegalovirus infection. The CDR3 totals 19 residues. From germline, CDR1 is SGDLS and CDR2 YYNGEE. V gave up 0 bases and J gave up 0 bases, with 20 bases separating them. The chain links TRBV9 to TRBJ2-3; D is uncertain. The TCR originated in a human donor in good health (CMV status not recorded). Some clones in this sample may be carry-over from other donors' samples. Source: CD8+ T cells from cultured PBMCs, taken from culture after CMV antigen stimulation. The CDR3 DNA follows: TGTGCCAGCAGCGTAGATTTGGGTAGGGCAGGCGGTAGCACAGATACGCAGTATTTT. It encodes CASSVDLGRAGGSTDTQYF.